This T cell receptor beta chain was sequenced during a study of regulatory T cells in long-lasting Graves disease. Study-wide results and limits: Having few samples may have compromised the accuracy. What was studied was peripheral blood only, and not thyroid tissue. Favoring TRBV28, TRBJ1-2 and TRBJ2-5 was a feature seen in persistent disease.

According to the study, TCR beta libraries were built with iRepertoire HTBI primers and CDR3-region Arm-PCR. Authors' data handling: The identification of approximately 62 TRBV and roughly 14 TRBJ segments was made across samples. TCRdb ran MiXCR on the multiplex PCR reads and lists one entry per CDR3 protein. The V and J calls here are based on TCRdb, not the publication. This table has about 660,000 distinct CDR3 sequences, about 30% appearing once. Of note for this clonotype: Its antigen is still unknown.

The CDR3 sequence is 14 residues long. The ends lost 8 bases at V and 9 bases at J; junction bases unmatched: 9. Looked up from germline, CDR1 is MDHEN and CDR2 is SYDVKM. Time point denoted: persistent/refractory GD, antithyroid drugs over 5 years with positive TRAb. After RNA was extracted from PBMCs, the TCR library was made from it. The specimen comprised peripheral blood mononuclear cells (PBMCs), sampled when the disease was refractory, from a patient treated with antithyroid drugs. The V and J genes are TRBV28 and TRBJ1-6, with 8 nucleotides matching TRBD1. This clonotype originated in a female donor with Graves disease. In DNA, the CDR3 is TGTGCCAGCCACCTCGGACAGGGAGGTTCACCCCTCCACTTT. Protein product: CASHLGQGGSPLHF.